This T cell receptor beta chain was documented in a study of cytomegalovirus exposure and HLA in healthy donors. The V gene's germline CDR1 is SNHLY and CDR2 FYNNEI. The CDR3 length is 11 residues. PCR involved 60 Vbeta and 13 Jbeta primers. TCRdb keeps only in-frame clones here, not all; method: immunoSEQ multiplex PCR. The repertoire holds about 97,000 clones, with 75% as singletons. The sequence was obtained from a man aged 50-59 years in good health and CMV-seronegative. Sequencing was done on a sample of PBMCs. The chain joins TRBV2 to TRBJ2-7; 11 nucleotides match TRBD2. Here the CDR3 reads CAGTSGYEQYF. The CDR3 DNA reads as TGTGCGGGGACTAGCGGATACGAGCAGTACTTC.